This entry features one TCR beta chain sequence. Its antigen remains unidentified. Trimming stripped 6 bases from V and 8 bases from J, with 13 bases between. The CDR3 length is 12 residues. Germline CDR1 reads MNHEY; CDR2 reads SVGEGT. The sample belongs to a study of T cell responses to AZD1222 COVID-19 vaccine. Overall study results and limits: White British people made up most donors, females outnumbered males, and clonal diversity was possibly underestimated. Researchers report vaccine-associated CD4 TCRs spanning spike, with dominance at 160-218 and 743-854. Just a handful of AZD1222 recipients were seropositive at baseline.

The data were produced by immunoSEQ multiplex PCR, yet TCRdb's version contains in-frame clones alone and is incomplete. Of roughly 110,000 clones in the sample, about 92% were seen once. This TCR came from an adult who received the AZD1222 COVID-19 vaccine. The source material was peripheral blood, sampled 28 days after the second AZD1222 dose. The chain carries TRBV6-2 or TRBV6-3 and TRBJ1-2, with D uncertain. CDR3 nucleotides: TGTGCCAGCAGCCTGACGGCGAGAGGCTACACCTTC. Its translation: CASSLTARGYTF.